Below are 29 T cell receptor beta chains sequenced from a single sample in a study of blood T cell repertoires in COVID-19. Here immunoSEQ multiplex PCR was the method, and the copy in TCRdb shows in-frame clones only, minus some. The sample lists roughly 140,000 clones, under 85% occurring once. The sample taken for sequencing was peripheral blood. These receptors were collected from a man over 45 with active or convalescent COVID-19.

This clone was observed a handful of times. The chain recombines TRBV7-5 with TRBJ2-5; the table's D gene call, TRBD2, was not cross checked with the DNA. TRBV7-5 is listed as a pseudogene. The length of the CDR3 is 14 residues. The DNA of the CDR3 is TGTGTCAGAAGCTGTGACGAGACTCAAGAGACCCAGTACTTC. Its protein is CVRSCDETQETQYF.

The genes are TRBV27 and TRBJ2-3; TRBD1 aligns across 8 bases. CDR3 length: 13 residues. Germline V gene sequence: CDR1 MNHEY, CDR2 SMNVEV (reference sequence). Germline trimming cut 6 bases from V and 10 bases from J; bases unmatched to any gene: 9. The CDR3 spells CASSPQAGGAQYF. CDR3 sequence (DNA): TGTGCCAGCAGCCCCCAGGCAGGGGGCGCGCAGTATTTT.

J is TRBJ2-5 and V is TRBV2; D is uncertain. This CDR3 spans 11 amino acids. V lost 3 bases, J lost 13 bases, and 12 bases lay in between. Germline CDR1 is SNHLY and CDR2 is FYNNEI. The CDR3 sequence: CASSETTQAYF. CDR3 coding DNA: TGTGCCAGCAGTGAGACGACCCAGGCGTACTTC.

This clone has just one count. V is TRBV5-4 and J is TRBJ1-2, with D maybe TRBD1 (6 bases). CDR3 length equals 15 residues. CDR1 is SGHNT and CDR2 is YYREEE in the germline V gene (reference sequence). Trimming pared 4 bases from V and 8 bases from J, leaving 21 bases between. This chain's CDR3 is CASSIDRTYAEGYTF. CDR3 DNA sequence: TGTGCCAGCAGCATAGACAGGACCTATGCCGAAGGCTACACCTTC.

V is TRBV7-9 and J is TRBJ2-1; 8 positions agree with TRBD2. V gave up 0 bases and J gave up 4 bases; unmatched junction bases: 8. The germline gives CDR1 SEHNR, CDR2 FQNEAQ (reference sequence). The CDR3 covers 17 residues. The chain's CDR3 is CASSLAPGGGLYNEQFF. CDR3 coding DNA: TGTGCCAGCAGCTTAGCGCCCGGGGGGGGACTTTACAATGAGCAGTTCTTC.

This clone was recorded a few times. This chain uses TRBV7-2 with TRBJ1-6; maybe TRBD1 (5 bases). The CDR3 consists of 14 residues. V lost 5 bases and J 10 bases, leaving 15 bases between the germline ends. Germline CDR1 is SGHTA and CDR2 is FQGNSA. The DNA of the CDR3 is TGTGCCAGCAGCCCCGGGGGGGAGCACTCACCCCTCCACTTT. It translates to CASSPGGEHSPLHF.

V usage is TRBV5-5 and J usage is TRBJ2-3; 9 bases map to TRBD1. J gave up 2 bases and V 4 bases, and 11 bases lay outside the gene matches. Looked up from germline, CDR1 is SGHKS and CDR2 is YYEKEE (reference sequence). The CDR3 spans 17 residues. CDR3 sequence: CASSANRGRSTTDTQYF. In nucleotides, the CDR3 is TGTGCCAGCAGCGCAAACAGGGGGCGATCCACCACAGATACGCAGTATTTT. The variable domain in full, completed from reference TRBV5-5 and TRBJ2-3, reads DAGVTQSPTHLIKTRGQQVTLRCSPISGHKSVSWYQQVLGQGPQFIFQYYEKEERGRGNFPDRFSARQFPNYSSELNVNALLLGDSALYLCASSANRGRSTTDTQYFGPGTRLTVL.

The chain is built from TRBV25-1 and TRBJ2-2; tentative D call: TRBD2 (6 bases). Trimming shortened V by 1 base and J by 5 bases, and 11 bases separated the two germline ends. There are 15 residues in the CDR3. Germline CDR1 and CDR2: MGHDK and SYGVNS. The CDR3 coding sequence is TGTGCCAGCAGTGAATTCGGGAGAGGAACCGGGGAGCTGTTTTTT. Encoded protein: CASSEFGRGTGELFF.

CDR3 amino acids: CASSWRTGGTGELFF. CDR3 in DNA: TGTGCCAGCAGCTGGAGGACAGGGGGCACCGGGGAGCTGTTTTTT. V usage is TRBV7-2 and J usage is TRBJ2-2; 10 bases map to TRBD1. The CDR3 covers 15 residues. CDR1 is SGHTA and CDR2 is FQGNSA in the germline V gene. The J segment lost 4 bases and the V segment lost 4 bases, leaving 3 bases of the junction unmatched.

The chain employs TRBV2 and TRBJ1-1, with D unclear. V lost 4 bases to trimming and J lost 4 bases, with 13 bases between them. The length of the CDR3 is 14 residues. Germline V gene data show CDR1 as SNHLY and CDR2 as FYNNEI. Here the CDR3 reads CASSGEGSITEAFF. Here the CDR3 DNA reads TGTGCCAGCAGTGGGGAAGGGAGTATCACTGAAGCTTTCTTT.

The V gene is TRBV19, the J gene TRBJ1-5; 7 bases align to TRBD1. CDR3 length: 14 residues. V dropped 6 bases and J dropped 4; count of bases not matched to a gene: 6. Germline lookup yields CDR1 LNHDA and CDR2 SQIVND (reference sequence). The CDR3 loop is CASRTRQGNQPQHF. As DNA, the CDR3 is TGTGCCAGTAGGACCCGACAGGGTAATCAGCCCCAGCATTTT.

The V and J genes are TRBV7-9 and TRBJ1-1; TRBD1 matches 7 bases. The CDR3 extends over 15 amino acids. Germline CDR1 is SEHNR and CDR2 is FQNEAQ (reference sequence). V gave up 0 bases and J gave up 6 bases; unmatched junction bases: 7. CDR3 sequence reads: CASSLAERQGPEAFF. DNA for the CDR3: TGTGCCAGCAGCTTAGCCGAAAGACAGGGACCTGAAGCTTTCTTT.

The J gene is TRBJ2-7, the V gene TRBV5-1, with D possibly matching TRBD2 (5 bases). Per germline, CDR1 SGHRS and CDR2 YFSETQ. This CDR3 region has 14 residues. Trimming shortened V by 4 bases and J by 2 bases, and 13 bases separated the two germline ends. In DNA, the CDR3 is TGCGCCAGCAGCCCCCTGGGGAGTACCTACGAGCAGTACTTC. Its translation is CASSPLGSTYEQYF.

The V gene is TRBV29-1, the J gene TRBJ1-2, with 7 bases fitting TRBD1. CDR3 length: 14 residues. V trimming: 0 bases; J trimming: 2 bases; junction bases outside the gene matches: 3. Germline V lookup: CDR1 SQVTM, CDR2 ANQGSEA. As DNA, the CDR3 is TGCAGCGTTGAAGATCAGGGACAGAACTATGGCTACACCTTC. Amino acids: CSVEDQGQNYGYTF.

This chain joins TRBV28 and TRBJ1-2; a possible D gene is TRBD1 (6 bases). V was pared by 7 bases and J by 4 bases, with 16 bases between. The CDR3 extends over 14 amino acids. Germline V gene sequence: CDR1 MDHEN, CDR2 SYDVKM. This CDR3 reads CASIPGDRAYGYTF. The CDR3 nucleotides are TGTGCCAGCATCCCAGGGGATAGGGCCTATGGCTACACCTTC.

The CDR3 sequence is CASSQGGGSDQPQHF. CDR3 in DNA: TGTGCCAGCAGCCAGGGAGGGGGTTCTGATCAGCCCCAGCATTTT. The rearrangement links TRBV3-1 (or the pseudogene TRBV3-2) to TRBJ1-5; D might be TRBD1 (6 bases). The V gene's germline CDR1 is LGHDT and CDR2 YNNKEL (reference sequence). The V and J ends lost 3 bases and 5 bases respectively, with 14 bases between them. The CDR3 consists of 15 residues.

This clone was observed once. The J gene is TRBJ2-7, the V gene TRBV28; TRBD1 matches at 7 bases. This CDR3 has 14 amino acids. Trimming at V came to 4 bases and at J to 2 bases, leaving 5 bases not matched to a gene. CDR1 is MDHEN, CDR2 SYDVKM, per germline. Here the CDR3 reads CASSSIRGTYEQYF. CDR3 DNA sequence: TGTGCCAGCAGTTCCATCAGGGGGACCTACGAGCAGTACTTC.

V and J are TRBV4-2 and TRBJ2-1; D perhaps matches TRBD2 (5 bases). V dropped 0 bases and J dropped 6 bases, with 12 bases sitting between them. The CDR3 sequence is 15 residues long. Germline V CDR1 and CDR2: LGHNA, YNFKEQ. For the CDR3, the DNA is TGTGCCAGCAGCCAAGAGGACGGGATAAGCAATGAGCAGTTCTTC. Translation: CASSQEDGISNEQFF.

The chain is built from TRBV9 and TRBJ1-2; D ambiguous. This CDR3 is 13 amino acids long. Trimming took 0 bases from V and 8 from J, leaving 11 bases between them. The germline V gene has CDR1 SGDLS and CDR2 YYNGEE. The CDR3 spells CASSVEAEVGYTF. CDR3 coding DNA: TGTGCCAGCAGCGTAGAAGCGGAGGTCGGCTACACCTTC.

This chain connects TRBV6-5 to TRBJ1-2, with 8 bases that match TRBD1. The germline V gene has CDR1 MNHEY and CDR2 SVGAGI. Trimming at V came to 5 bases and at J to 4 bases, leaving 9 bases not matched to a gene. CDR3 length: 15 residues. CDR3 bases: TGTGCCAGCAGTCCCTCAGGGGGCAGGACCTATGGCTACACCTTC. This codes for CASSPSGGRTYGYTF.

V is TRBV6-5 and J is TRBJ1-2; a possible D gene is TRBD1 (6 bases). Trimming removed 7 bases from V and 4 bases from J, with 13 bases in between. CDR1 is MNHEY and CDR2 is SVGAGI in the germline V gene. The CDR3 has 13 amino acids. The CDR3 DNA reads TGTGCCAGCACCCCGCAGGGGACCTATGGCTACACCTTC. The encoded protein is CASTPQGTYGYTF.

J is TRBJ2-7 and V is TRBV5-1, with 12 bases aligning to TRBD1. The V segment lost 1 base and the J segment 2 bases; nucleotides outside the gene matches: 7. CDR3 size: 17 residues. CDR1 is SGHRS and CDR2 is YFSETQ in the germline V gene. The CDR3 reads CASSLTGTGGAPYEQYF. CDR3 nucleotides: TGCGCCAGCAGCTTGACCGGGACAGGGGGCGCCCCCTACGAGCAGTACTTC. Using reference TRBV5-1 and TRBJ2-7 for the parts outside the CDR3, the full variable domain is KAGVTQTPRYLIKTRGQQVTLSCSPISGHRSVSWYQQTPGQGLQFLFEYFSETQRNKGNFPGRFSGRQFSNSRSEMNVSTLELGDSALYLCASSLTGTGGAPYEQYFGPGTRLTVT.

To note about this clone: The sample contains more than one DNA sequence encoding this CDR3. The rearrangement joins TRBV7-6 to TRBJ1-1; D gene ambiguous. The germline gives CDR1 SGHVS, CDR2 FNYEAQ. The CDR3 loop spans 15 amino acids. V gave up 5 bases and J gave up 0 bases, with 13 bases separating them. CDR3 nucleotide sequence: TGTGCCAGCAGCCCCCTGGCAGGTATGAACACTGAAGCTTTCTTT. This gives the protein CASSPLAGMNTEAFF.

The rearrangement uses TRBV10-3 and TRBJ2-2, with D perhaps TRBD1 (6 bases). Trimming cost V 2 bases and J 8 bases, with 15 bases left between them. CDR1 ENHRY and CDR2 SYGVKD come from the germline V gene. This CDR3 is built from 15 residues. CDR3 sequence (DNA): TGTGCCATCAGTGAGCTGGCAGGGGATAGAGGGGAGCTGTTTTTT. Translated: CAISELAGDRGELFF.

The chain joins TRBV19 to TRBJ2-5; TRBD1 matches 9 bases. CDR1 and CDR2 (germline): LNHDA, SQIVND (reference sequence). With V trimmed by 3 bases and J by 4 bases, 9 bases remained unmatched. This CDR3 is 16 amino acids long. This CDR3 reads CASSMLWTGVSETQYF. The CDR3 nucleotides read TGTGCCAGTAGTATGTTGTGGACAGGGGTGTCAGAGACCCAGTACTTC.

The genes are TRBV3-1 (or the pseudogene TRBV3-2) and TRBJ1-2; 11 bases are shared with TRBD1. This CDR3 spans 15 amino acids. CDR1 LGHDT and CDR2 YNNKEL come from the germline V gene (reference sequence). With V trimmed by 1 base and J by 7 bases, 5 bases remained unmatched. Written as DNA, the CDR3 is TGTGCCAGCAGCCAAGTTGGGACAGGGGGTTTTGGCTACACCTTC. It encodes CASSQVGTGGFGYTF.

This clone was detected only once. One end of the junction is discordant with germline, which a read error may explain. V usage is TRBV7-3 and J usage is TRBJ2-1; TRBD2 aligns across 7 bases. The V gene's germline CDR1 is SGHTA and CDR2 FQGTGA. The CDR3 length is 15 residues. The CDR3 region is CASSHRLAAYNEQLF. The CDR3 nucleotides are TGTGCCAGCAGCCACCGGCTAGCGGCTTACAATGAGCAGCTCTTC.

The chain couples TRBV6-5 to TRBJ2-7, with a possible D match to TRBD1 (6 bases). CDR1 is MNHEY and CDR2 is SVGAGI in the germline V gene. Trimming cost V 2 bases and J 2 bases, with 13 bases left between them. The CDR3 is made up of 15 amino acids. CDR3 sequence (DNA): TGTGCCAGCAGTTACGAACCCCGGGACACCTACGAGCAGTACTTC. This sequence encodes CASSYEPRDTYEQYF.

A remark on this clone: One end of the junction varies from germline; a read error may be responsible. This chain joins TRBV7-7 and TRBJ2-2; TRBD1 might be the D (6 bases). The CDR3 spans 15 residues. The germline gives CDR1 SSHAT, CDR2 FNYEAQ (reference sequence). The DNA of the CDR3 is TGTGCTAGCAGCCGGGACAACCCGAACACCGGGGAGCTGTTTTTT. Translation gives CASSRDNPNTGELFF.